This entry describes one T cell receptor (beta chain). The specificity of this receptor is unknown. Base qualities are not provided; no much larger clone lies one nucleotide away. Other DNA variants within this sample encode the same CDR3. The source of the sample is a study of shared clonotypes between healthy human individuals (dated by TCRdb to the early 2020s). Regarding the study in general: The cohort included three men and a couple of women between 18 and 49 years of age. Per donor, three plates each were used for CD4 naive and CD4 memory, two for CD8 naive, and one for CD8 memory. To estimate repertoire size and how much clonotype sharing occurs between individuals, the study deeply sequenced the blood TCR repertoires of five or six healthy adults. Libraries were prepared and TCR repertoires were sequenced by different laboratories using diverse techniques, in order to increase sequencing depth and limit assay-specific biases. Per donor, leukapheresis produced somewhere between about 0.85 and 9.5 billion PBMCs. The study at large found these results: Because the study included only a small number of donors, the genetic and exposure-history diversity represented was limited. Larger estimated clonotype richness was generally found for naive subsets than for memory subsets. Based on pairwise subsampling, the degree of clonotype sharing among donors was expected to be affected by sequencing depth. Rarefaction of sorted-subset datasets indicated incomplete sequencing despite the large sequencing depth. Higher generation probabilities were observed for clonotypes shared by all four sorted-subset donors than for non-shared clonotypes. Across four donors, roughly 5.1% of naive CD4, more than 3% of naive CD8, under 2.5% of memory CD4, and roughly 0.41% of memory CD8 clonotypes were shared. Sampling was limited to blood, and TCR repertoires in tissue likely differ from TCR repertoires in blood.

Using the deep immunoSEQ assay, TCR CDR3 regions were amplified from genomic DNA by multiplex PCR. Extracted genomic DNA from each cell subset was distributed evenly across all wells of several immunoSEQ 96-well plates, and each plate was treated as a replicate. For sorted subsets, each replicate PCR was loaded with 200 ng genomic DNA, equivalent to 30,000 or so T cell genomes. Purified libraries were quantified with a Qubit 3.0 fluorometer, sized on a Bioanalyzer 2100, and re-quantified with the KAPA Library Quantification kit. Each immunoSEQ 96-well plate was sequenced on its own single-read 150-cycle Illumina NextSeq 550 flow cell. The original methods were these. The immunoSEQ output contained only junctional sequences without quality scores, so filtering could not match that applied to full-length reads. Sequences were annotated with PyIR, a Python wrapper for IgBLAST v1.9, using IMGT germline references to assign V/J genes and CDR3. Reads were removed for weak V/J assignments (E-value above 1e-6), missing CDR3, stop codons, out-of-frame junctions, or ambiguous translated residues. V3J clonotypes were defined as sequences sharing an identical inferred V gene, J gene, and CDR3 amino acid sequence. Percentage overlap between repertoires was computed as shared unique clonotypes divided by the size of the smaller repertoire. Repertoire richness was assessed with RTK rarefaction, the Chao1 estimator, and Recon v2.1 estimates of unobserved clonotypes. OLGA was used to compute generation probabilities for all TCRbeta clonotypes that the gDNA method yielded from a handful of donors. Here the immuneACCESS table is served through TCRdb, limited to in-frame sequences with V and J called. Missing clones are a known gap in these copies; in checked studies unresolved V genes cover under half, and the rest lacks a known reason. That table supplies the V and J calls and clone size; D and trimming were determined from the DNA. The sample has around 2,000,000 clones on record, 93% of them singletons. The ten largest clonotypes hold 1.5% to 2% of the sample.

V loses 0 bases of germline sequence and J loses 4 bases, and the interval between the two ends is 5 bases. From the cysteine through the phenylalanine, the CDR3 covers 12 amino acids. Only the CDR3 DNA stays, 36 bases, in frame from base 1. The germline V gene sets CDR1 to SGHRS and CDR2 to YFSETQ. CD8 naive samples were CD45RO-negative cells positively selected for CCR7, giving a CD45RA+CCR7+ population that excluded TemRA cells. The donors were healthy, HIV-negative adults with no recently reported acute infections or vaccinations. Only Caucasian adults living in Nashville, Tennessee, USA were represented among the donors. Blood was obtained by leukapheresis, after which PBMCs were separated by Ficoll-Histopaque density gradient centrifugation and cryopreserved in liquid nitrogen vapor phase. Analytical flow cytometry was used to check the purity and quantity of each magnetically sorted T cell population. Each sorted fraction had its genomic DNA isolated and then quantified by UV absorbance on a Nanodrop 2000c.

The receptor chain draws on TRBV5-1 and TRBJ2-7; no D gene can be assigned with confidence. Sequenced input: naive CD8+ T cells from PBMCs. Sample cell subset or site, as interpreted from the label and publication: CD45RA+CCR7+. The receptor was isolated from a man aged 18 to 30 in good health. Some clones in this sample may be carry-over from other donors' samples. DNA sequence: TGCGCCAGCAGCTTGGTGGGGTACGAGCAGTACTTC. The translation is CASSLVGYEQYF.